Following are 30 T cell receptor beta chains from one sample sequenced in a study of blood T cell repertoires in COVID-19. Repertoires were generated with immunoSEQ multiplex PCR, while TCRdb's copy carries only in-frame clones and drops some. Among about 480,000 clones listed, 85% to 90% were seen once. Sequenced input: peripheral blood. Receptors originate from a woman aged 45-65 years with COVID-19, enrolled during active disease.

This clone showed up just once. This same CDR3 is encoded by further DNA sequences in the sample. The chain links TRBV30 to TRBJ1-4, with D uncertain. Germline V lookup: CDR1 GTSNPN, CDR2 SVGIG (reference sequence). V dropped 1 base and J dropped 0 bases, with 3 bases sitting between them. The CDR3 contains 13 residues. The CDR3 here is CAWSAATNEKLFF. The CDR3 DNA is TGTGCCTGGAGTGCTGCAACTAATGAAAAACTGTTTTTT.

The chain employs TRBV7-2 and TRBJ2-7; 14 nucleotides match TRBD2. This CDR3 has 16 amino acids. V shed 5 bases, J shed 5 bases, and the junction held 8 bases outside the gene matches. Germline CDR1 is SGHTA and CDR2 is FQGNSA. CDR3 in DNA: TGTGCCAGCAGCCAGACTAGCGGGGGGGCGTTTAACGAGCAGTACTTC. This encodes CASSQTSGGAFNEQYF.

V usage is TRBV7-2 and J usage is TRBJ2-7; perhaps TRBD2 as D (5 bases). The CDR3 is 15 residues long. In germline, CDR1 is SGHTA, CDR2 FQGNSA. V was cut by 2 bases and J by 0 bases, with 11 bases left in between. For the CDR3, the DNA is TGTGCCAGCAGCTTATTCATGGGGAGCTCCTACGAGCAGTACTTC. Translation: CASSLFMGSSYEQYF.

The V gene is TRBV11-2, the J gene TRBJ2-3; maybe TRBD2 (6 bases). Germline V CDR1 and CDR2: SGHAT, FQNNGV. V was trimmed by 1 base and J by 3 bases, leaving 11 bases between them. CDR3 size: 15 residues. CDR3 DNA: TGTGCCAGCAGCTTAGTTGGCGGGGAGACAGATACGCAGTATTTT. Translated: CASSLVGGETDTQYF.

This sequence joins TRBV30 and TRBJ1-5, with 7 bases identical to TRBD1. The CDR3 spans 17 residues. The V segment lost 2 bases and the J segment 0 bases; nucleotides outside the gene matches: 10. The germline gives CDR1 GTSNPN, CDR2 SVGIG (reference sequence). The CDR3 sequence: CAWSLDRTSSSNQPQHF. The DNA of the CDR3 is TGTGCCTGGAGTCTGGACAGGACTTCTAGTAGCAATCAGCCCCAGCATTTT.

The chain is built from TRBV2 and TRBJ1-5; TRBD1 matches at 10 bases. The CDR3 extends over 16 amino acids. From germline, CDR1 is SNHLY and CDR2 FYNNEI. V shed 0 bases and J 5 bases; nucleotides not matched to a gene: 4. CDR3 DNA: TGTGCCAGCAGTGAAGCCATGACAGGGGGCCATCAGCCCCAGCATTTT. This encodes CASSEAMTGGHQPQHF.

In its sample, this clone was seen many times. The rearrangement joins TRBV28 to TRBJ1-2, with D uncertain. Germline-derived CDR1 and CDR2 are MDHEN and SYDVKM. This CDR3 spans 15 amino acids. The ends were cut back, 6 bases at V and 4 bases at J, with 18 bases in the middle. The CDR3 DNA reads TGTGCCAGCAGAACTCCTGATGGTCAGGCCTATGGCTACACCTTC. The encoded protein is CASRTPDGQAYGYTF.

The chain carries TRBV28 and TRBJ1-5; tentatively, D is TRBD1 (6 bases). CDR1 is MDHEN, CDR2 SYDVKM, per germline. Trimming shortened V by 3 bases and J by 5 bases, and 8 bases separated the two germline ends. The CDR3 length is 13 residues. CDR3 coding DNA: TGTGCCAGCAGTTTGTCAGGGGATCAGCCCCAGCATTTT. It encodes CASSLSGDQPQHF.

The V and J genes are TRBV6-5 and TRBJ2-1, with TRBD2 matching 7 bases. The germline V gene has CDR1 MNHEY and CDR2 SVGAGI. J gave up 9 bases and V 10 bases, and 15 bases lay outside the gene matches. The CDR3 spans 14 residues. CDR3 nucleotides: TGTGCCACCAGGAGTGGGGGGGGGTACGGTGAGCAGTTCTTC. Residues: CATRSGGGYGEQFF.

As for this clone: This CDR3 is also generated by other DNA sequences in the sample. The rearrangement joins TRBV5-1 to TRBJ1-2; 7 nucleotides match TRBD1. Per the germline V gene, CDR1 is SGHRS and CDR2 is YFSETQ. V lost 1 base to trimming and J lost 5 bases; unmatched junction nucleotides: 5. There are 14 residues in the CDR3. The CDR3 DNA sequence: TGCGCCAGCAGCTTGACAGGGGTTGGGTATGGCTACACCTTC. This sequence encodes CASSLTGVGYGYTF.

The chain uses TRBV4-2 and TRBJ2-1; D may be TRBD1 (6 bases). CDR1 is LGHNA, CDR2 YNFKEQ, per germline. The CDR3 runs 17 residues. Trimming shortened V by 4 bases and J by 1 base, and 17 bases separated the two germline ends. This CDR3 reads CASSRRLTGGSYNEQFF. In DNA form, the CDR3 reads TGTGCCAGCAGCCGTCGTTTGACAGGTGGTTCCTACAATGAGCAGTTCTTC.

The V call is TRBV5-1, the J call TRBJ2-5; the D gene is possibly TRBD1 (5 bases). The CDR3 contains 14 residues. Germline V gene lookup returns CDR1 SGHRS and CDR2 YFSETQ. Deletions cut 2 bases from V and 5 bases from J, with 13 bases between. CDR3 DNA sequence: TGCGCCAGCAGCTTAGGGGTCTTACGGGAGACCCAGTACTTC. Translation gives CASSLGVLRETQYF. The entire variable domain, with the rest obtained from reference TRBV5-1 and TRBJ2-5, is as follows: KAGVTQTPRYLIKTRGQQVTLSCSPISGHRSVSWYQQTPGQGLQFLFEYFSETQRNKGNFPGRFSGRQFSNSRSEMNVSTLELGDSALYLCASSLGVLRETQYFGPGTRLLVL.

The chain joins TRBV28 to TRBJ2-7; D call uncertain. This CDR3 comprises 13 residues. V shed 11 bases and J shed 2 bases, with 16 bases lying between them. Germline-derived CDR1 and CDR2 are MDHEN and SYDVKM. This CDR3 is CALQEPKTYEQYF. The CDR3 nucleotides read TGTGCCCTCCAAGAACCTAAAACCTACGAGCAGTACTTC.

J is TRBJ1-1 and V is TRBV2; TRBD1 agrees at 8 bases. The J segment lost 1 base and the V segment lost 3 bases, leaving 4 bases of the junction unmatched. The CDR3 consists of 15 residues. Germline V gene lookup returns CDR1 SNHLY and CDR2 FYNNEI. The CDR3 region is CASSEWQGANTEAFF. Written as DNA, the CDR3 is TGTGCCAGCAGTGAGTGGCAGGGGGCGAACACTGAAGCTTTCTTT.

The count of this clone is one. V usage is TRBV4-1 and J usage is TRBJ2-3, with 7 bases that match TRBD2. CDR1 is MGHRA and CDR2 is YSYEKL in the germline V gene. V lost 3 bases and J lost 0; bases outside the gene matches: 3. This CDR3 has 15 residues. CDR3 in DNA: TGCGCCAGCAGCCAGGAGCGGGGTAGCACAGATACGCAGTATTTT. Protein sequence: CASSQERGSTDTQYF.

The chain recombines TRBV7-3 with TRBJ2-3; 8 nucleotides align to TRBD1. The CDR3 has 15 amino acids. The trim removed 5 bases at V and 8 bases at J, leaving 12 bases unmatched. Germline CDR1 is SGHTA and CDR2 is FQGTGA. The CDR3, as DNA: TGTGCCAGCAGCCAGAACCCGGGACAGGAAGGTACGCAGTATTTT. Encoded protein: CASSQNPGQEGTQYF.

The chain uses TRBV11-3 and TRBJ1-1; 7 bases match TRBD1. Germline V gene data show CDR1 as SGHNT and CDR2 as YENEEA. The length of the CDR3 is 14 residues. V was pared by 4 bases and J by 0 bases, with 2 bases of the junction left unmatched. In DNA form, the CDR3 reads TGTGCCAGCAGCTCAGGGGGATTGAACACTGAAGCTTTCTTT. Translated, it gives CASSSGGLNTEAFF.

This rearrangement joins TRBV2 to TRBJ2-5; a possible D gene is TRBD1 (5 bases). This CDR3 has 13 residues. V shed 7 bases and J shed 5 bases, with 14 bases lying between them. CDR1 SNHLY and CDR2 FYNNEI come from the germline V gene. CDR3 sequence reads: CASIGEIGETQYF. The CDR3 DNA is TGTGCCAGCATAGGGGAAATCGGGGAGACCCAGTACTTC.

The rearrangement uses TRBV7-9 and TRBJ1-1, with D possibly TRBD1 on 5 matching bases. Germline loops: CDR1 SEHNR, CDR2 FQNEAQ (reference sequence). The CDR3 is 13 residues long. Trimming removed 5 bases from V and 2 bases from J, with 9 bases in between. DNA for the CDR3: TGTGCCAGCAGCCTCAGGGATAACACTGAAGCTTTCTTT. This encodes CASSLRDNTEAFF.

This chain connects TRBV9 to TRBJ2-3; TRBD2 agrees at 10 bases. V was clipped by 6 bases and J by 2 bases; unmatched bases: 24. This CDR3 is 21 amino acids long. In germline, CDR1 is SGDLS, CDR2 YYNGEE. The CDR3 sequence is CASTSSGGSGGPWGNTDTQYF. The CDR3 bases are TGTGCCAGCACCTCGTCGGGTGGTAGCGGGGGGCCCTGGGGCAACACAGATACGCAGTATTTT.

The rearrangement joins TRBV5-6 to TRBJ2-1; 7 bases are a match to TRBD1. V lost 4 bases and J lost 4; bases outside the gene matches: 11. The germline V gene encodes CDR1 SGHDT and CDR2 YYEEEE. There are 16 residues in the CDR3. The CDR3 protein is CASSISDRARYNEQFF. The CDR3 coding sequence is TGTGCCAGCAGCATCTCTGACAGGGCGAGGTACAATGAGCAGTTCTTC.

This clone was observed a handful of times. The chain links TRBV9 to TRBJ2-3, with 8 positions matching TRBD1. Germline assignment: CDR1 SGDLS and CDR2 YYNGEE. This CDR3 has 15 amino acids. Unmatched junction bases numbered 5, after V lost 1 base and J lost 4 bases. DNA of the CDR3: TGTGCCAGCAGCGTAAGCAGGGGGCCATCAGATACGCAGTATTTT. Encoded protein: CASSVSRGPSDTQYF.

The chain is built from TRBV24-1 and TRBJ2-3, with 10 bases matching TRBD2. J lost 8 bases, V lost 4 bases, and 11 bases had no gene match. This CDR3 contains 16 residues. The germline gives CDR1 KGHDR, CDR2 SFDVKD. CDR3 bases: TGTGCCACCAGTGACCGTACTAGCGGGGTTCATGGTACGCAGTATTTT. Translation gives CATSDRTSGVHGTQYF.

This chain connects TRBV6-5 to TRBJ1-2; D unclear. The germline V gene has CDR1 MNHEY and CDR2 SVGAGI. V lost 2 bases and J 5 bases, leaving 9 bases between the germline ends. CDR3 length equals 13 residues. The CDR3 DNA reads as TGTGCCAGCAGTTACGCCGGAGAATATGGCTACACCTTC. Translating gives CASSYAGEYGYTF.

The gene calls are TRBV6-5 and TRBJ2-7, with D hard to call. The CDR3 extends over 12 amino acids. V gave up 5 bases and J gave up 4 bases, with 9 bases separating them. Germline V CDR1 and CDR2: MNHEY, SVGAGI. CDR3 sequence (DNA): TGTGCCAGCAGTCATACACCGTACGAGCAGTACTTC. Its protein product is CASSHTPYEQYF.

The chain carries TRBV10-3 and TRBJ1-2; D possibly corresponds to TRBD1 (6 bases). Trimming took 5 bases from V and 2 from J, leaving 15 bases between them. CDR1 is ENHRY and CDR2 is SYGVKD in the germline V gene. There are 15 residues in the CDR3. CDR3 sequence reads: CAISIVQGTNYGYTF. The CDR3 region has the DNA TGTGCCATCAGTATAGTCCAGGGGACAAACTATGGCTACACCTTC.

The chain combines TRBV29-1 with TRBJ2-7; no clear D. In germline, CDR1 is SQVTM, CDR2 ANQGSEA. The ends were cut back, 4 bases at V and 5 bases at J, with 15 bases in the middle. The CDR3 has 13 residues. CDR3 nucleotide sequence: TGCAGCGTTGGAGGCAGATCCATGGACGAGCAGTACTTC. Its protein product is CSVGGRSMDEQYF.

J is TRBJ2-3 and V is TRBV5-1; no clear D. The CDR3 spans 16 residues. The germline V gene encodes CDR1 SGHRS and CDR2 YFSETQ. Trimming removed 4 bases at V and 0 bases at J, with 15 bases between. Here the CDR3 DNA reads TGCGCCAGCAGCGGGCGTCACGACCCCAGCACAGATACGCAGTATTTT. It specifies CASSGRHDPSTDTQYF.

This chain joins TRBV4-1 and TRBJ2-1, with D hard to call. Trimming cost V 5 bases and J 0 bases, with 11 bases left between them. The CDR3 consists of 15 residues. The germline V gene encodes CDR1 MGHRA and CDR2 YSYEKL. The CDR3 DNA reads as TGCGCCAGCAGCTCCCGACTTGACTCCTACAATGAGCAGTTCTTC. This translates into CASSSRLDSYNEQFF.

CDR3 amino acids: CASSNRTSDTGELFF. The CDR3 bases are TGTGCCAGCAGCAATCGGACTAGCGACACCGGGGAGCTGTTTTTT. The chain links TRBV21-1 to TRBJ2-2; whether TRBD2, the table's D call, matches the DNA was not checked. TRBV21-1 corresponds to a pseudogene. The CDR3 consists of 15 residues.